The 9 T cell receptor beta chains below were found in one sample sequenced in a study of Ad26.COV2.S vaccination and SARS-CoV-2 variants. Profiled with immunoSEQ multiplex PCR; TCRdb holds only in-frame clones, not every one. The sample lists around 270,000 clones; roughly 87% were seen once. Treatment denoted: some 20 received Ad26.COV2.S at low or high dose, single or two shots; 5 received placebo; per-sample allocation not given. Sampling occurred on day 63 after the first vaccine or placebo injection. The sequencing here drew on peripheral blood, taken in a trial of Ad26.COV2.S vaccine versus placebo. These receptors were taken from a person aged 18-60 years who received the Ad26.COV2.S COVID-19 vaccine or a placebo.

The chain carries TRBV4-2 and TRBJ2-5; 7 positions agree with TRBD2. Germline V CDR1 and CDR2: LGHNA, YNFKEQ. The CDR3 covers 16 residues. After removal of 1 base from V and 2 bases from J, the junction contained 7 bases not matched to a gene. As DNA, the CDR3 is TGTGCCAGCAGCCAAGGGGATCCTAGCGGTCAAGAGACCCAGTACTTC. Its translation: CASSQGDPSGQETQYF.

The J gene is TRBJ1-2, the V gene TRBV10-3, with TRBD1 matching 7 bases. Germline V gene sequence: CDR1 ENHRY, CDR2 SYGVKD. The CDR3 totals 14 residues. V lost 0 bases to trimming and J lost 6 bases; unmatched junction nucleotides: 4. In nucleotides, the CDR3 is TGTGCCATCAGTGAGTCAGACAGGGATCATGGCTACACCTTC. It yields the protein CAISESDRDHGYTF.

This CDR3 reads CASSRDRGADTQYF. The CDR3 DNA is TGTGCCAGCAGTCGGGACAGGGGCGCAGATACGCAGTATTTT. V and J are TRBV2 and TRBJ2-3; 10 nucleotides agree with TRBD1. Germline CDR1 is SNHLY and CDR2 is FYNNEI. The junction had 3 bases not matched to a gene; V was cut back by 5 bases and J by 4 bases. The CDR3 is made up of 14 amino acids.

The chain has TRBV18 and TRBJ2-5; possibly TRBD1 for D (6 bases). V lost 3 bases, J lost 5 bases, and 16 bases lay in between. The germline CDR1 and CDR2 sequences are KGHSH and LQKENI. The CDR3 length is 15 residues. CDR3 DNA: TGTGCCAGCTCACCCGGACAGTTGAATGGTGAGACCCAGTACTTC. As protein: CASSPGQLNGETQYF.

This clone was counted once. J is TRBJ1-5 and V is TRBV2; a possible D gene is TRBD1 (6 bases). Germline-derived CDR1 and CDR2 are SNHLY and FYNNEI. Trimming removed 6 bases from V and 9 bases from J, with 18 bases in between. CDR3 length: 14 residues. The CDR3 reads CASRRTAPVGPQHF. DNA of the CDR3: TGTGCCAGCAGGCGGACAGCACCCGTCGGGCCCCAGCATTTT.

The chain carries TRBV6-6 and TRBJ1-4; 11 bases are shared with TRBD1. In germline, CDR1 is MNHNY, CDR2 SVGAGI (reference sequence). The ends lost 5 bases at V and 0 bases at J; junction bases unmatched: 2. The CDR3 loop spans 16 amino acids. CDR3 sequence: CASSPGQGATNEKLFF. CDR3 nucleotide sequence: TGTGCCAGCAGTCCGGGACAGGGGGCAACTAATGAAAAACTGTTTTTT.

The chain employs TRBV7-8 and TRBJ2-3; possible D gene TRBD2, 5 bases. Looked up from germline, CDR1 is SGHVS and CDR2 is FQNEAQ. V shed 4 bases and J shed 6 bases, with 17 bases lying between them. CDR3 length equals 15 residues. In DNA form, the CDR3 reads TGTGCCAGCAGCTCCTCGGGGAAAGCAGTCGATACGCAGTATTTT. Encoded protein: CASSSSGKAVDTQYF.

This chain uses TRBV9 with TRBJ1-2; perhaps TRBD1 as D (6 bases). The CDR3 covers 13 residues. Germline lookup yields CDR1 SGDLS and CDR2 YYNGEE. V was trimmed by 0 bases and J by 8 bases, leaving 11 bases between them. Written as DNA, the CDR3 is TGTGCCAGCAGCGTAGGGGCCGGGGGCGGCTACACCTTC. Protein: CASSVGAGGGYTF. Based on the CDR3 plus reference TRBV9 and TRBJ1-2, the full variable domain is DSGVTQTPKHLITATGQRVTLRCSPRSGDLSVYWYQQSLDQGLQFLIQYYNGEERAKGNILERFSAQQFPDLHSELNLSSLELGDSALYFCASSVGAGGGYTFGSGTRLTVV.

The chain uses TRBV2 and TRBJ2-2; tentative D call: TRBD1 (5 bases). Deletions cut 6 bases from V and 5 bases from J, with 10 bases between. CDR3 size: 13 residues. Germline values: CDR1 SNHLY, CDR2 FYNNEI. CDR3 nucleotide sequence: TGTGCCAGCAGCCTGACAGAAACCGGGGAGCTGTTTTTT. Protein: CASSLTETGELFF.